A single sample gave rise to the 28 T cell receptor beta chains below, sequenced in a study of T cell responses to AZD1222 COVID-19 vaccine. Assay: immunoSEQ multiplex PCR; the TCRdb copy retains only in-frame clones and omits some. The sample contains about 140,000 clones, 86% of which appear only once. The source was peripheral blood, collected 28 days after the second AZD1222 dose. These receptors came from an adult who received the AZD1222 COVID-19 vaccine.

J is TRBJ2-7 and V is TRBV13, with D possibly TRBD2 on 5 matching bases. Per the germline V gene, CDR1 is PRHDT and CDR2 is FYEKMQ (reference sequence). V was trimmed by 1 base and J by 4 bases, leaving 11 bases between them. The CDR3 contains 14 residues. The DNA of the CDR3 is TGTGCCAGCAGCTTAGTCACTAGAATTTACGAGCAGTACTTC. Its translation: CASSLVTRIYEQYF. Full variable domain (outside the CDR3, taken from reference TRBV13 and TRBJ2-7): AAGVIQSPRHLIKEKRETATLKCYPIPRHDTVYWYQQGPGQDPQFLISFYEKMQSDKGSIPDRFSAQQFSDYHSELNMSSLELGDSALYFCASSLVTRIYEQYFGPGTRLTVT.

The chain combines TRBV4-1 with TRBJ1-4, with D unclear. CDR3 length equals 12 residues. Trimming cost V 4 bases and J 7 bases, with 7 bases left between them. Germline V gene sequence: CDR1 MGHRA, CDR2 YSYEKL. CDR3 region: CASSLYSEKLFF. The CDR3 nucleotides read TGCGCCAGCAGCCTGTACAGTGAAAAACTGTTTTTT.

The chain has TRBV18 and TRBJ2-5, with a weak D call TRBD2 (6 bases). V was pared by 1 base and J by 2 bases, with 11 bases between. The CDR3 length is 15 residues. In germline, CDR1 is KGHSH, CDR2 LQKENI. For the CDR3, the DNA is TGTGCCAGCTCACCACGGGCGGGGACTCAAGAGACCCAGTACTTC. Translating it yields CASSPRAGTQETQYF.

CDR3 sequence reads: CSASMLRGSYNEQFF. Written as DNA, the CDR3 is TGCAGTGCTAGTATGTTGCGGGGGAGCTACAATGAGCAGTTCTTC. This chain uses TRBV20-1 with TRBJ2-1; the match to TRBD2 covers 7 bases. J was trimmed by 3 bases and V by 3 bases; bases with no gene match: 8. Germline loops: CDR1 DFQATT, CDR2 SNEGSKA (reference sequence). This CDR3 has 15 amino acids.

This chain joins TRBV29-1 and TRBJ1-1; tentative D call: TRBD1 (6 bases). Germline values: CDR1 SQVTM, CDR2 ANQGSEA. The ends were cut back, 2 bases at V and 0 bases at J, with 7 bases in the middle. The CDR3 loop spans 13 amino acids. Here the CDR3 DNA reads TGCAGCGTTGAACAGGGGTTGAACACTGAAGCTTTCTTT. This sequence encodes CSVEQGLNTEAFF.

This rearrangement joins TRBV10-2 to TRBJ2-7; D might be TRBD1 or TRBD2, each matching 5 bases. V lost 2 bases to trimming and J lost 4 bases, with 12 bases between them. Germline V gene lookup returns CDR1 WSHSY and CDR2 SAAADI. The CDR3 runs to 14 residues. In DNA, the CDR3 is TGCGCCAGCAGTGAGGAGGGACGGTTGTACGAGCAGTACTTC. Protein sequence: CASSEEGRLYEQYF.

The chain carries TRBV19 and TRBJ2-5, with 7 bases matching TRBD1. Germline V CDR1 and CDR2: LNHDA, SQIVND (reference sequence). J lost 2 bases, V lost 6 bases, and 6 bases had no gene match. This CDR3 is 14 amino acids long. The CDR3 region is CASSQGVGQETQYF. CDR3 sequence (DNA): TGTGCCAGTAGCCAGGGGGTAGGGCAAGAGACCCAGTACTTC.

This clone is a singleton in its sample. Its ends do not fully match the called genes, so a read error is possible. The chain is built from TRBV7-7 and TRBJ2-5; TRBD2 matches 8 bases. The CDR3 is made up of 15 amino acids. CDR1 and CDR2 from the germline V gene are SSHAT and FNYEAQ (reference sequence). The DNA for the CDR3 is TGTGCTAGCACCCCAGGAAGCGGGAGCTGGGAGACCCAGTACTTC. Encoded protein: CASTPGSGSWETQYF.

This clone was picked up one time. The rearrangement joins TRBV18 to TRBJ2-7; 7 nucleotides align to TRBD2. The CDR3 covers 18 residues. With 5 bases clipped from V and 0 bases from J, the junction kept 16 bases outside the gene matches. The germline gives CDR1 KGHSH, CDR2 LQKENI. DNA of the CDR3: TGTGCCAGCTCATCTCAACCCCTTAGCGGGTGGGACTCCTACGAGCAGTACTTC. Amino acids: CASSSQPLSGWDSYEQYF.

CDR3 region: CATRDTAWEKLFF. The CDR3 region has the DNA TGTGCCACCAGGGACACGGCGTGGGAAAAACTGTTTTTT. The chain has TRBV2 and TRBJ1-4; D possibly corresponds to TRBD1 (6 bases). V was clipped by 10 bases and J by 8 bases, with 17 bases between them. This CDR3 has 13 amino acids. Germline CDR1 is SNHLY and CDR2 is FYNNEI. The full variable domain, its missing parts supplied by reference TRBV2 and TRBJ1-4, is EPEVTQTPSHQVTQMGQEVILRCVPISNHLYFYWYRQILGQKVEFLVSFYNNEISEKSEIFDDQFSVERPDGSNFTLKIRSTKLEDSAMYFCATRDTAWEKLFFGSGTQLSVL.

This chain connects TRBV11-3 to TRBJ2-3; tentatively, D is TRBD1 or TRBD2 (5 bases each). The CDR3 runs to 13 residues. Germline V gene data show CDR1 as SGHNT and CDR2 as YENEEA. The germline V and J ends were trimmed by 5 bases and 1 base, with 7 bases remaining between them. CDR3: CASSPGRTDTQYF. DNA of the CDR3: TGTGCCAGCAGCCCGGGACGCACAGATACGCAGTATTTT.

The chain recombines TRBV6-4 with TRBJ1-2, with D tentatively TRBD1 (5 bases). Trimming pared 4 bases from V and 5 bases from J, leaving 5 bases between. Germline CDR1 and CDR2: MRHNA and SNTAGT. The CDR3 covers 11 residues. The CDR3 region has the DNA TGTGCCAGCAGTGCAGGGTATGGCTACACCTTC. It is translated as CASSAGYGYTF.

The chain has TRBV25-1 and TRBJ2-3; TRBD2 matches at 11 bases. The CDR3 has 16 residues. Germline-derived CDR1 and CDR2 are MGHDK and SYGVNS. Trimming cost V 5 bases and J 5 bases; bases outside gene matches: 9. The CDR3 region is CASSYTSGGHRDTQYF. The CDR3 DNA reads as TGTGCCAGCAGTTATACTAGCGGGGGACATAGAGATACGCAGTATTTT.

The chain recombines TRBV6-5 with TRBJ1-1, with D possibly TRBD1 on 5 matching bases. This CDR3 has 15 residues. Germline V lookup: CDR1 MNHEY, CDR2 SVGAGI. V dropped 0 bases and J dropped 5 bases, with 13 bases sitting between them. The CDR3 region is CASSYSEGLVTEAFF. DNA of the CDR3: TGTGCCAGCAGTTACTCAGAGGGGTTAGTTACTGAAGCTTTCTTT.

The V and J genes are TRBV28 and TRBJ2-6; 9 bases are a match to TRBD2. This CDR3 is 17 amino acids long. Germline trimming cut 3 bases from V and 2 bases from J; bases unmatched to any gene: 5. The V gene's germline CDR1 is MDHEN and CDR2 SYDVKM. In DNA form, the CDR3 reads TGTGCCAGCAGTTTGGCGGGGGGGGACCCTGGGGCCAACGTCCTGACTTTC. It translates to CASSLAGGDPGANVLTF.

This chain links TRBV7-2 with TRBJ1-5, with TRBD1 as a possible D gene (5 bases). The CDR3 extends over 17 amino acids. V gave up 1 base and J gave up 7 bases, with 20 bases separating them. Germline values: CDR1 SGHTA, CDR2 FQGNSA. Here the CDR3 reads CASSLGLPTDRGQPQHF. In DNA, the CDR3 is TGTGCCAGCAGCTTAGGATTGCCGACTGATCGGGGGCAGCCCCAGCATTTT.

This clone is a singleton in its sample. The chain combines TRBV7-9 with TRBJ1-6; D not resolved. Looked up from germline, CDR1 is SEHNR and CDR2 is FQNEAQ (reference sequence). V was pared by 1 base and J by 0 bases, with 10 bases between. This CDR3 contains 17 residues. The CDR3 here is CASSLGLGSSYNSPLHF. Written as DNA, the CDR3 is TGTGCCAGCAGCTTAGGTTTGGGGAGCTCCTATAATTCACCCCTCCACTTT.

The V and J genes are TRBV11-2 and TRBJ2-3; tentative D call: TRBD2 (6 bases). V was shortened by 3 bases and J by 1 base, with 8 bases between the two germline ends. Germline V CDR1 and CDR2: SGHAT, FQNNGV. The CDR3 has 14 residues. CDR3: CASSFSGGTDTQYF. The CDR3 DNA is TGTGCCAGCAGCTTTTCGGGGGGCACAGATACGCAGTATTTT.

This chain links TRBV6-5 with TRBJ1-1, with D unresolved. Germline lookup yields CDR1 MNHEY and CDR2 SVGAGI. CDR3 length: 12 residues. Between the trimmed V and J ends, which lost 4 bases and 8 bases, there was a span of 11 bases. CDR3 residues: CASSFTLTEAFF. The CDR3 DNA is TGTGCCAGCAGTTTCACCCTGACAGAAGCTTTCTTT.

This sequence joins TRBV3-1 (or the pseudogene TRBV3-2) and TRBJ1-2; 8 bases are a match to TRBD1. In germline, CDR1 is LGHDT, CDR2 YNNKEL (reference sequence). The J segment lost 5 bases and the V segment lost 0 bases, leaving 5 bases of the junction unmatched. The CDR3 totals 15 residues. CDR3: CASSQDEDREYGYTF. For the CDR3, the DNA is TGTGCCAGCAGCCAAGACGAGGACAGGGAATATGGCTACACCTTC.

The J gene is TRBJ1-3, the V gene TRBV5-1; D not certain. In germline, CDR1 is SGHRS, CDR2 YFSETQ. The CDR3 loop spans 15 amino acids. Deletions cut 0 bases from V and 0 bases from J, with 7 bases between. The CDR3 loop reads CASSLETISGNTIYF. CDR3 coding DNA: TGCGCCAGCAGCTTGGAAACGATCTCTGGAAACACCATATATTTT.

The chain employs TRBV5-6 and TRBJ1-2, with no clear D. Germline V gene data show CDR1 as SGHDT and CDR2 as YYEEEE. The CDR3 is made up of 13 amino acids. Trimming pared 2 bases from V and 3 bases from J, leaving 8 bases between. CDR3 region: CASSFGQYYGYTF. The CDR3 coding sequence is TGTGCCAGCAGCTTCGGCCAGTACTATGGCTACACCTTC.

The genes are TRBV18 and TRBJ1-1; D unclear. The CDR3 is 15 amino acids. Trimming removed 3 bases from V and 0 bases from J, with 11 bases in between. Germline CDR1 is KGHSH and CDR2 is LQKENI. CDR3: CASSPAANLNTEAFF. For the CDR3, the DNA is TGTGCCAGCTCACCCGCCGCAAACTTGAACACTGAAGCTTTCTTT.

The V gene is TRBV2, the J gene TRBJ2-2; possible D gene TRBD1, 5 bases. This CDR3 comprises 13 residues. Germline V gene lookup returns CDR1 SNHLY and CDR2 FYNNEI. V was cut by 2 bases and J by 7 bases, with 8 bases left in between. The DNA of the CDR3 is TGTGCCAGCAGTGAATTCCAGGGCGGGGAGCTGTTTTTT. Translated, it gives CASSEFQGGELFF.

V is TRBV5-1 and J is TRBJ2-3; 9 bases line up with TRBD2. The V gene end was trimmed by 5 bases and the J gene end by 5 bases; junction bases not matched to a gene: 15. The germline CDR1 and CDR2 sequences are SGHRS and YFSETQ. The CDR3 consists of 17 residues. CDR3 loop: CASRTLSAGGAGDTQYF. The DNA of the CDR3 is TGCGCCAGCAGGACCCTCTCCGCGGGAGGGGCCGGAGATACGCAGTATTTT.

The rearrangement uses TRBV18 and TRBJ2-3; 8 bases fit TRBD1. V was pared by 2 bases and J by 0 bases, with 4 bases of the junction left unmatched. Germline V gene sequence: CDR1 KGHSH, CDR2 LQKENI. The CDR3 loop spans 16 amino acids. The CDR3 coding sequence is TGTGCCAGCTCACCAGCGAGACAGGGGAGCACAGATACGCAGTATTTT. This encodes CASSPARQGSTDTQYF.

V is TRBV10-3 and J is TRBJ2-7, with D possibly matching TRBD1 (6 bases). Trimming removed 7 bases at V and 2 bases at J, with 21 bases between. This CDR3 is built from 16 residues. CDR1 and CDR2 from the germline V gene are ENHRY and SYGVKD. The CDR3 DNA is TGTGCCATCAAGCCAAACAGGGAAATGGGGGCCTACGAGCAGTACTTC. Its protein product is CAIKPNREMGAYEQYF.

This chain joins TRBV5-1 and TRBJ2-2; no reliable D call. Germline CDR1 reads SGHRS; CDR2 reads YFSETQ. The CDR3 has 14 amino acids. V lost 0 bases to trimming and J lost 0 bases, with 3 bases between them. The CDR3 DNA reads TGCGCCAGCAGCTTGGTCCCGAACACCGGGGAGCTGTTTTTT. Its protein is CASSLVPNTGELFF.